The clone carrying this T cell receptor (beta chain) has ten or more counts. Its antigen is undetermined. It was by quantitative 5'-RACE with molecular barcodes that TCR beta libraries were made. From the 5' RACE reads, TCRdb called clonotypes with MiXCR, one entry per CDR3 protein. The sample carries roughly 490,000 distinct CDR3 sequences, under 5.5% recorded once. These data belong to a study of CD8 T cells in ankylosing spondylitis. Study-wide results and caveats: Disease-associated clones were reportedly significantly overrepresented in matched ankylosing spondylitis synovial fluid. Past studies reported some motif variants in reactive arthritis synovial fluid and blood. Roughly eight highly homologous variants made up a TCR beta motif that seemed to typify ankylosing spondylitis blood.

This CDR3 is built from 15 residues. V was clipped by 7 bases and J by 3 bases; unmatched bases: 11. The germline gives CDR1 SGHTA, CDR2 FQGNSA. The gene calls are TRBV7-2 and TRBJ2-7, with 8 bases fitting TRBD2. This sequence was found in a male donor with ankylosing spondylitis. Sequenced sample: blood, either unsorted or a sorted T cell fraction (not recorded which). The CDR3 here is CASNQAGLAFYEQYF. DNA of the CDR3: TGTGCCAGCAATCAAGCAGGACTAGCCTTCTACGAGCAGTACTTC. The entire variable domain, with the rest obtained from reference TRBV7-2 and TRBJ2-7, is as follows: GAGVSQSPSNKVTEKGKDVELRCDPISGHTALYWYRQSLGQGLEFLIYFQGNSAPDKSGLPSDRFSAERTGGSVSTLTIQRTQQEDSAVYLCASNQAGLAFYEQYFGPGTRLTVT.